This entry features one TCR beta chain sequence. Its antigen is undetermined. The V gene's germline CDR1 is SGHTA and CDR2 FQGNSA. This CDR3 spans 15 amino acids. Trimming removed 1 base from V and 6 bases from J; junction bases left unmatched: 3. TCRdb analysed the 5' RACE reads with MiXCR anew, one entry per CDR3 protein. The sample carries 250,000 to 300,000 distinct CDR3 sequences, roughly 8.2% recorded once. The data derive from a study of T-cell memory formation after mild COVID-19. The study's findings and limits: A subset of responding clones appeared in pre-infection memory, suggesting cross-reactive memory joined. Specificity for SARS-CoV-2 was not confirmed among the second-wave clones peaking on day 37. Mostly located in CM and EM were contracting CD4+ clones, with contracting CD8+ clones located in EMRA. Balance between CD4 and CD8 was seen in clones contracting day 15 to 85, and a CD4+ lean was seen in later expanders.

The genes are TRBV7-2 and TRBJ2-3, with 11 nucleotides matching TRBD2. This TCR was sampled from a man between 18 and 35 years old who had mild COVID-19 (a few samples of this study predate the infection). Cell type and time point are not known. Source material: PBMCs or a T cell subset sorted from them (not recorded which). The DNA for the CDR3 is TGTGCCAGCAGCTTAGTGGCTAGCGGGGGGGATACGCAGTATTTT. It translates to CASSLVASGGDTQYF.